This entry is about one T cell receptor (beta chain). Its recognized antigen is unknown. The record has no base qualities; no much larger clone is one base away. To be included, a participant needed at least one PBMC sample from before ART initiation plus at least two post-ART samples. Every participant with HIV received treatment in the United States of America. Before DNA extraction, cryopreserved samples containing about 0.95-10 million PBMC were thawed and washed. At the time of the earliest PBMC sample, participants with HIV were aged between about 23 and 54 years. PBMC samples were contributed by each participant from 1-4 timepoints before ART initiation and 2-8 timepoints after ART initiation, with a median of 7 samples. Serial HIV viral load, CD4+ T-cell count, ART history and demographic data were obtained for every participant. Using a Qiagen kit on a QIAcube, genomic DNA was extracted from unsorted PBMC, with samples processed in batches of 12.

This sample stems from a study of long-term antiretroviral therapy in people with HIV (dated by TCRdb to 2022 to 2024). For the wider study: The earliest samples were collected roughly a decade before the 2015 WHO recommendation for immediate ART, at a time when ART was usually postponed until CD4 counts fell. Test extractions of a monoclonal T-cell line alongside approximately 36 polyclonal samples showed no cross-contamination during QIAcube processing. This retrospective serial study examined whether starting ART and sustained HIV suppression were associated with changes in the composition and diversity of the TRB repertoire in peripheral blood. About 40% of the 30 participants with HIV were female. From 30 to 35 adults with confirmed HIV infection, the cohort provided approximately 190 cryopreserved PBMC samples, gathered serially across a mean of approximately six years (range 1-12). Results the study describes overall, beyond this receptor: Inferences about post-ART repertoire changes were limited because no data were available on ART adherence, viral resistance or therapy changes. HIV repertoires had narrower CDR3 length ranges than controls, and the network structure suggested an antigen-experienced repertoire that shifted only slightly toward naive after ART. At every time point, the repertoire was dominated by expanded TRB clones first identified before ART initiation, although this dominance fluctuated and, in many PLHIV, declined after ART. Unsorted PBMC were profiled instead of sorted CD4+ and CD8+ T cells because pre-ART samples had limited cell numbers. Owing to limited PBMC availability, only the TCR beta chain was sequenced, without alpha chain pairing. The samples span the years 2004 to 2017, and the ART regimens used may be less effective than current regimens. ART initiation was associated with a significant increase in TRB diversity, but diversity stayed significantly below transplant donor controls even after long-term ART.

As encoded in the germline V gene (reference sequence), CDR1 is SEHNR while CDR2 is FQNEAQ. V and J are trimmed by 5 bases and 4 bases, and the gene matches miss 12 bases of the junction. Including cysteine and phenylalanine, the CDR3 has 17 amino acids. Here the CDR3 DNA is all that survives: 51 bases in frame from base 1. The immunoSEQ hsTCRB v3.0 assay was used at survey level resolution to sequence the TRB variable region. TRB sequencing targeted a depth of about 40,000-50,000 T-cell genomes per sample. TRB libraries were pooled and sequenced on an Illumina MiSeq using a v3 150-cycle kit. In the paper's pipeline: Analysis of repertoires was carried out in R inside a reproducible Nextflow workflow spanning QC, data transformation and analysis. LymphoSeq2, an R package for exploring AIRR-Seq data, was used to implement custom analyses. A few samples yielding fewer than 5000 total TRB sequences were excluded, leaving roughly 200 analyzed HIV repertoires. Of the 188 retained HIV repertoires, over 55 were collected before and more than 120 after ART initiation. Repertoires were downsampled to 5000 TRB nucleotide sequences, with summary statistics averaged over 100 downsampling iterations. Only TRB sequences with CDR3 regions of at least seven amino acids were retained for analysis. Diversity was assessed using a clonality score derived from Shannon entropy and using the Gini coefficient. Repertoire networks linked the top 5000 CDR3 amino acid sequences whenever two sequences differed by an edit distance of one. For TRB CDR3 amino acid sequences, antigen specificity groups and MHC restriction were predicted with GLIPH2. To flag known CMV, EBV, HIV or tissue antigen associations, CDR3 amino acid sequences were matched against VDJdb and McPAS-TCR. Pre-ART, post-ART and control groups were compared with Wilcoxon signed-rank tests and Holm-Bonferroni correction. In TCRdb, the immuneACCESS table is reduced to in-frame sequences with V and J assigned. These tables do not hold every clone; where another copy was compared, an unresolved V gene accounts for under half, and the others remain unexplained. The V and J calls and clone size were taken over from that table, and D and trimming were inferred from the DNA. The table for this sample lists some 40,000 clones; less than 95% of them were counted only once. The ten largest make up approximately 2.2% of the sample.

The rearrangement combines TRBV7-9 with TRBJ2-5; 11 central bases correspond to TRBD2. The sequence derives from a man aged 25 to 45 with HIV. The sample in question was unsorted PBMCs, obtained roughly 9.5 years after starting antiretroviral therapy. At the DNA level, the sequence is TGTGCCAGCAGCCGATCTAGCGGGGGGCTCTCGGGAGAGACCCAGTACTTC. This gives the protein CASSRSSGGLSGETQYF.